This T cell receptor (beta chain) was profiled in a study of T cell responses to AZD1222 COVID-19 vaccine. Study-wide results and caveats: Unmutated variant regions are reportedly the target of nearly half of TCRs that are spike-specific. Seropositive AZD1222 recipients at baseline numbered only five or six.

This clone came up once. Its antigen is currently unknown. The CDR3 totals 16 residues. J lost 4 bases, V lost 3 bases, and 6 bases had no gene match. CDR1 is WSHSY and CDR2 is SAAADI in the germline V gene. Sequenced by immunoSEQ multiplex PCR; TCRdb stores in-frame clones only, minus some. The profile shows over 150,000 clones, around 90% of them singletons. The chain links TRBV10-2 to TRBJ2-1, with TRBD1 identical over 10 bases. Sequencing used peripheral blood, obtained on day 0 of AZD1222 vaccination. This clonotype originated in an adult in good health. The CDR3 DNA is TGCGCCAGCAGTGAACCCGACAGGGGGCTTTACAATGAGCAGTTCTTC. This encodes CASSEPDRGLYNEQFF.